A selection of T cell receptor beta chains follows, all from one sample in a study of cytomegalovirus exposure and HLA in healthy donors. Method: immunoSEQ multiplex PCR; TCRdb's copy keeps in-frame clones and lacks some. The repertoire consists of 100,000 to 150,000 clones, with about 96% occurring once and the leading ten covering about 1.7%. Sequenced material: PBMCs. These receptors all stem from a young man in good health and CMV-seronegative. Both conserved end residues are part of each CDR3. A D gene is named only where the DNA matches it firmly. Part of the rows lack a size; the others show once, few, many or a class for expanded clones.

TRBV6-5	.	TRBJ2-4	.	TGTGCCAGCAGTGAAGAGTCAGCCAAAAACATTCAGTACTTC	CASSEESAKNIQYF
TRBV9	TRBD2	TRBJ2-1	.	TGTGCCAGCAGCGTAGTGGGTAGCGGGAGGGGAAATGAGCAGTTCTTC	CASSVVGSGRGNEQFF
TRBV14	.	TRBJ1-3	.	TGTGCCAGCAGCCAAGGGACACTCGGAAACACCATATATTTT	CASSQGTLGNTIYF
TRBV9	.	TRBJ1-1	.	TGTGCCAGCAGCGCCGGCGGGTTGGGAGGAGCTTTCTTT	CASSAGGLGGAFF
TRBV4-2	.	TRBJ1-2	.	TGTGCCAGCAGCGGGGGGGATGGCTACACCTTC	CASSGGDGYTF
TRBV30	.	TRBJ2-5	.	TGTGCCTCGAAGGGCGGAGGGAGGGAGACCCAGTACTTC	CASKGGGRETQYF
TRBV2	TRBD2	TRBJ2-1	once	TGTGCCAGCAGGGATTCCGGGACTAGTCGTAATGAGCAGTTCTTC	CASRDSGTSRNEQFF
TRBV28	TRBD1	TRBJ2-2	.	TGTGCCAGCCGACTGGGACAGGACACCGGGGAGCTGTTTTTT	CASRLGQDTGELFF
TRBV5-5	.	TRBJ2-7	.	TGTGCCAGCAGCTTCGGCGGCACCGAAAACGAGCAGTACTTC	CASSFGGTENEQYF
TRBV7-9	.	TRBJ2-3	once	TGTGCCAGCAGCTTCACGTGGGACTCCGGCCGTTTT	CASSFTWDSGRF
TRBV9	.	TRBJ1-1	once	TGTGCCAGCAGCGACTCGAAGAACACTGAAGCTTTCTTT	CASSDSKNTEAFF